This T cell receptor beta chain was identified during a study of T cells after yellow fever vaccination. General study findings and limits: Detected again after the booster were most primary-vaccination clones, at 95% to 98% CD4 and 88% CD8. In FACS-sorted repertoires, abundant clonotypes from the bulk population could appear as contaminants.

Notes on this clonotype: The target antigen is unknown.

TCRdb reprocessed the 5' RACE reads with MiXCR, giving one entry per CDR3 protein. The data hold under 700,000 distinct CDR3 sequences, with roughly a sixth observed a single time. Germline lookup yields CDR1 SGHKS and CDR2 YYEKEE (reference sequence). V lost 2 bases and J lost 3; bases outside the gene matches: 7. The CDR3 is 16 amino acids. Source: PBMCs, taken 4 to 6 days after the first yellow fever vaccination. The chain couples TRBV5-5 to TRBJ2-1; 8 bases line up with TRBD2. The receptor was derived from a man between 18 and 29 years old who received the YFV17D yellow fever vaccine. Here the CDR3 DNA reads TGTGCCAGCAGCTTAAATCGCGGGGGGCACTACAATGAGCAGTTCTTC. This translates into CASSLNRGGHYNEQFF.